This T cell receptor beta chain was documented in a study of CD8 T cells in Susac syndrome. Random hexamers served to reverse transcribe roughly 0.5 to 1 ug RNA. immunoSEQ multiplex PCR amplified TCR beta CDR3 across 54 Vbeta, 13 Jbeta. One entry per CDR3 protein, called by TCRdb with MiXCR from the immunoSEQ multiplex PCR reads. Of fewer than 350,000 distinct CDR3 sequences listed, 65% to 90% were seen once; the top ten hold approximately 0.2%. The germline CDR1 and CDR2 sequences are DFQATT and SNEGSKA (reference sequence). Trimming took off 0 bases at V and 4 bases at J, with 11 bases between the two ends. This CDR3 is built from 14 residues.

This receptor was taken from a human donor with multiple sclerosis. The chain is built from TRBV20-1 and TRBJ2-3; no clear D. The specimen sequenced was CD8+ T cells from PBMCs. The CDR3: CSARDSVMSDTQYF. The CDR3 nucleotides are TGCAGTGCTAGAGATTCGGTCATGTCAGATACGCAGTATTTT.